Described below is a single T cell receptor beta chain sequence and its context. What it binds is unknown. The data are from a study of regulatory T cells in long-lasting Graves disease. The study, taken as a whole, reports: Repertoires from persistent disease leaned toward TRBV28, TRBJ1-2 and TRBJ2-5.

The CDR3 totals 12 residues. Per the germline V gene, CDR1 is SGHAT and CDR2 is FQNNGV. V lost 5 bases, J lost 5 bases, and 9 bases lay in between. Regarding time point: persistent/refractory GD, antithyroid drugs over 5 years with positive TRAb. From RNA extracted from PBMCs, the TCR library was made. Relying on iRepertoire HTBI primers and Arm-PCR of CDR3 regions, the team built TCR beta libraries. TCRdb fed the multiplex PCR reads into MiXCR, producing one record per CDR3 protein. The table includes about 450,000 distinct CDR3 sequences, 20% to 30% detected once. The receptor was isolated from a female donor with Graves disease. This specimen consisted of peripheral blood mononuclear cells (PBMCs), obtained when the disease was refractory, from a patient treated with antithyroid drugs. The chain employs TRBV11-2 and TRBJ1-1; D remains unclear. The CDR3 DNA sequence: TGTGCCAGCAGCCGGACGCGGACTGAAGCTTTCTTT. Translation gives CASSRTRTEAFF.